This entry lists 18 T cell receptor beta chains sequenced from one sample in a study of shared clonotypes between healthy human individuals. Produced via immunoSEQ multiplex PCR; TCRdb's table is partial and in-frame only. Of under 200,000 clones in the sample, approximately 92% were seen once. The sample comprised naive CD4+ T cells sorted from blood. The subset is: CD45RA+ positively selected. The receptors shown here come from a woman aged 25 to 39 in good health.

The genes are TRBV7-2 and TRBJ1-1; 7 bases fit TRBD1. J gave up 8 bases and V 6 bases, and 6 bases lay outside the gene matches. CDR1 is SGHTA and CDR2 is FQGNSA in the germline V gene. The CDR3 is made up of 12 amino acids. The CDR3 bases are TGTGCCAGCAGGCAGAGACAGGGCGAAGCTTTCTTT. This codes for CASRQRQGEAFF.

The chain carries TRBV5-4 and TRBJ2-1; the D call may be TRBD1 or TRBD2 (5 bases each). Germline-derived CDR1 and CDR2 are SGHNT and YYREEE (reference sequence). This CDR3 is built from 14 residues. Trimming left V 4 bases short and J 4 bases short, with 12 bases between. The CDR3 nucleotides read TGTGCCAGCAGCCCAATTGGGGGATACAATGAGCAGTTCTTC. This sequence encodes CASSPIGGYNEQFF.

The count of this clone is one. V usage is TRBV7-2 and J usage is TRBJ1-1; D is undetermined. Trimming left V 5 bases short and J 1 base short, with 11 bases between. The CDR3 loop spans 14 amino acids. Germline lookup yields CDR1 SGHTA and CDR2 FQGNSA. CDR3 sequence reads: CASSPGRSNTEAFF. The DNA for the CDR3 is TGTGCCAGCAGCCCCGGGCGGTCGAACACTGAAGCTTTCTTT.

This rearrangement joins TRBV30 to TRBJ1-3; the D is unclear. CDR1 and CDR2 (germline): GTSNPN, SVGIG (reference sequence). The CDR3 consists of 18 residues. V was cut by 3 bases and J by 0 bases, with 21 bases left in between. CDR3 nucleotide sequence: TGTGCCTGGAGGACCTCAGGAGGTGGTACGGTCTCTGGAAACACCATATATTTT. Translated: CAWRTSGGGTVSGNTIYF.

The V call is TRBV6-5, the J call TRBJ1-3; perhaps TRBD1 as D (5 bases). CDR3 length: 14 amino acids. V was clipped by 6 bases and J by 0 bases, with 9 bases between them. Germline V CDR1 and CDR2: MNHEY, SVGAGI. The CDR3 nucleotides read TGTGCCAGCAGGATCGACAGCTCTGGAAACACCATATATTTT. Protein sequence: CASRIDSSGNTIYF.

This clone was detected once. The chain combines TRBV5-4 with TRBJ2-1; D is uncertain. The V gene lost 1 base and the J gene lost 0 bases, with 11 bases spanning the gap. Germline lookup yields CDR1 SGHNT and CDR2 YYREEE (reference sequence). CDR3 length: 16 residues. CDR3 region: CASSLSALSSYNEQFF. The CDR3 DNA is TGTGCCAGCAGCTTGTCAGCGCTCTCCTCCTACAATGAGCAGTTCTTC.

CDR3 nucleotides: TGCGCCAGCAGCCGGGTCAGGGCAGAGACCCAGTACTTC. Translation: CASSRVRAETQYF. J is TRBJ2-5 and V is TRBV4-1; tentatively, D is TRBD1 (5 bases). This CDR3 has 13 amino acids. Looked up from germline, CDR1 is MGHRA and CDR2 is YSYEKL. Trimming removed 4 bases at V and 4 bases at J, with 10 bases between.

The CDR3 sequence is CASPYQSGLAGYTDTQYF. The CDR3 DNA follows: TGTGCCAGCCCCTACCAATCCGGTCTAGCGGGGTACACAGATACGCAGTATTTT. This sequence joins TRBV27 and TRBJ2-3; 9 bases line up with TRBD2. The germline CDR1 and CDR2 sequences are MNHEY and SMNVEV (reference sequence). The CDR3 runs to 18 residues. J lost 2 bases, V lost 8 bases, and 17 bases had no gene match.

V usage is TRBV11-3 and J usage is TRBJ2-5, with 9 bases that match TRBD1. CDR1 SGHNT and CDR2 YENEEA come from the germline V gene. The CDR3 loop spans 14 amino acids. The ends lost 5 bases at V and 11 bases at J; junction bases unmatched: 12. DNA for the CDR3: TGTGCCAGCAGCCCCGGGACAGGGAGTGGGGAGCAGTACTTC. It yields the protein CASSPGTGSGEQYF.

V usage is TRBV18 and J usage is TRBJ2-1; weak D call: TRBD1 (6 bases). V dropped 5 bases and J dropped 8 bases, with 13 bases sitting between them. In germline, CDR1 is KGHSH, CDR2 LQKENI. The CDR3 totals 13 residues. The CDR3 nucleotides are TGTGCCAGCTCATCACAGGGCTGGGATGAGCAGTTCTTC. This gives the protein CASSSQGWDEQFF.

This clone was recorded only once. This chain uses TRBV18 with TRBJ2-7; the D gene is possibly TRBD1 (5 bases). The CDR3 is 14 residues long. Germline values: CDR1 KGHSH, CDR2 LQKENI. V lost 3 bases and J lost 4, with 13 bases in between. Written as DNA, the CDR3 is TGTGCCAGCTCACCTTCTGGACAAACTTACGAGCAGTACTTC. Protein product: CASSPSGQTYEQYF.

The CDR3 bases are TGCGCCAGCAGCTTGGGGACAACCACTAGCACAGATACGCAGTATTTT. Residues: CASSLGTTTSTDTQYF. J is TRBJ2-3 and V is TRBV5-1; perhaps TRBD1 as D (5 bases). The CDR3 length is 16 residues. CDR1 SGHRS and CDR2 YFSETQ come from the germline V gene. V was shortened by 0 bases and J by 0 bases, with 11 bases between the two germline ends.

The rearrangement uses TRBV18 and TRBJ2-7; D not certain. From germline, CDR1 is KGHSH and CDR2 LQKENI. The V end was cut by 2 bases, the J end by 4 bases, with 15 bases between. The CDR3 covers 15 residues. The CDR3 bases are TGTGCCAGCTCACCAGGGTCAGGCAGAGAATACGAGCAGTACTTC. It is translated as CASSPGSGREYEQYF.

The CDR3 sequence is CASSPTRGGTPYEQYF. CDR3 DNA sequence: TGTGCCAGTAGTCCCACCCGTGGGGGCACTCCCTACGAGCAGTACTTC. This chain uses TRBV19 with TRBJ2-7, with D tentatively TRBD1 (6 bases). CDR1 is LNHDA and CDR2 is SQIVND in the germline V gene (reference sequence). CDR3 length equals 16 residues. V dropped 5 bases and J dropped 2 bases, with 19 bases sitting between them.

The rearrangement joins TRBV5-1 to TRBJ2-2; perhaps TRBD1 as D (6 bases). Germline V gene lookup returns CDR1 SGHRS and CDR2 YFSETQ. The V gene lost 0 bases and the J gene lost 4 bases, with 10 bases spanning the gap. The CDR3 has 15 amino acids. The CDR3 protein is CASSLVQGGTGELFF. The CDR3 region has the DNA TGCGCCAGCAGCTTGGTACAGGGCGGCACCGGGGAGCTGTTTTTT.

This clone was recorded once. The rearrangement uses TRBV5-4 and TRBJ2-1; D ambiguous. This CDR3 is built from 13 residues. V lost 2 bases to trimming and J lost 5 bases, with 8 bases between them. The V gene's germline CDR1 is SGHNT and CDR2 YYREEE (reference sequence). CDR3 bases: TGTGCCAGCAGCTTTAGTCCTAACAATGAGCAGTTCTTC. Its protein is CASSFSPNNEQFF.

The chain is built from TRBV9 and TRBJ1-1; the D is unclear. The CDR3 length is 13 residues. The V gene's germline CDR1 is SGDLS and CDR2 YYNGEE. Trimming stripped 7 bases from V and 1 base from J, with 11 bases between. CDR3 residues: CASSASPNTEAFF. CDR3 in DNA: TGTGCCAGCTCGGCTTCCCCGAACACTGAAGCTTTCTTT.

This rearrangement joins TRBV6-5 to TRBJ1-2, with 8 bases matching TRBD1. This CDR3 has 14 amino acids. The V segment lost 7 bases and the J segment 1 base; nucleotides outside the gene matches: 5. Germline CDR1 reads MNHEY; CDR2 reads SVGAGI. DNA for the CDR3: TGTGCCAGCACCGCGACAGGGGTTAACTATGGCTACACCTTC. Protein product: CASTATGVNYGYTF.